This TCR beta chain was recorded in a study of cytomegalovirus exposure and HLA in healthy donors. General study findings and limits: TCR beta chains numbering 164 were designated cytomegalovirus-associated. Later analysis suggested links between common viral pathogens and several top significant clusters.

Germline V gives CDR1 SNHLY, CDR2 FYNNEI. The CDR3 totals 12 residues. The ends were cut back, 8 bases at V and 3 bases at J, with 11 bases in the middle. Details on this clone: Its antigen is as yet unknown.

The PCR had 60 Vbeta and 13 Jbeta primers. Per the original data handling: An analysis that came later counted 70 million to 100 million unique TCR beta chains, some 11 million shared. The protocol was immunoSEQ multiplex PCR, while the TCRdb copy is restricted to in-frame clones and leaves out a portion. D and trimming come from the DNA, and the V and J calls and clone size come from that table. The sample consists of about 120,000 clones, approximately 79% of them appearing once. Sequencing was carried out using PBMCs. The J gene is TRBJ2-7, the V gene TRBV2; D not certain. The sequence was obtained from a man between 45 and 60 years old in good health and CMV-seropositive. CDR3 region: CASSLLVYEQYF. The CDR3, as DNA: TGTGCCAGCTCTTTGTTAGTCTACGAGCAGTACTTC.